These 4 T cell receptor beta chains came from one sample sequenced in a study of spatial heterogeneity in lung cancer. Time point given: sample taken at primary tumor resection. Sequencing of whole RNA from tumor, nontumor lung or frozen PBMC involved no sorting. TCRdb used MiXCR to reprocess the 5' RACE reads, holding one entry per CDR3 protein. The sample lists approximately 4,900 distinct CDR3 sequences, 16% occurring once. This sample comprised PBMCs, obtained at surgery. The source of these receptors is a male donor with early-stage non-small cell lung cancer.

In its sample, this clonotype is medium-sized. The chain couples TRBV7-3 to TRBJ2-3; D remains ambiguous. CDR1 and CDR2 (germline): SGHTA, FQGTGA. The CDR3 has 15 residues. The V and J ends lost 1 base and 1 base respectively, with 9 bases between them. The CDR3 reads CASSLSARGTDTQYF. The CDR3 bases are TGTGCCAGCAGCTTAAGCGCTAGAGGCACAGATACGCAGTATTTT. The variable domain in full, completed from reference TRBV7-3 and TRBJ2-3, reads GAGVSQTPSNKVTEKGKYVELRCDPISGHTALYWYRQSLGQGPEFLIYFQGTGAADDSGLPNDRFFAVRPEGSVSTLKIQRTERGDSAVYLCASSLSARGTDTQYFGPGTRLTVL.

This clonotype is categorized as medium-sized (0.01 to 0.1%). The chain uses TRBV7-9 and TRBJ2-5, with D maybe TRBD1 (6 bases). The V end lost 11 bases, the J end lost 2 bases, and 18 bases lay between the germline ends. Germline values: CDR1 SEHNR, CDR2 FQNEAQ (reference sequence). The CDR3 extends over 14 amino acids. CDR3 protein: CASGKGVGQETQYF. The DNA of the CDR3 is TGTGCCTCCGGTAAGGGGGTCGGACAAGAGACCCAGTACTTC.

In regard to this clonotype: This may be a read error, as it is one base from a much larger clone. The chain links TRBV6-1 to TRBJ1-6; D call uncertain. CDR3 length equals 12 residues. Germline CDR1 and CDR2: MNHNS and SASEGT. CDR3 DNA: TGTGCCAGCAGTGAAGAAAATTCACCCCCCCACTTT. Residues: CASSEENSPPHF.

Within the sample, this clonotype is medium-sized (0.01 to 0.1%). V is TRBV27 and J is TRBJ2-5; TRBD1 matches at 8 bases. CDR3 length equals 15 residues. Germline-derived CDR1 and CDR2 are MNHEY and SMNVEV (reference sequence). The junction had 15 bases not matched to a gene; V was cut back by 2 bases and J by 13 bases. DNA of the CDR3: TGTGCCAGCAGTTTAGGGACAGGAGGGGGTCCGCATCTGTACTTC. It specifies CASSLGTGGGPHLYF.